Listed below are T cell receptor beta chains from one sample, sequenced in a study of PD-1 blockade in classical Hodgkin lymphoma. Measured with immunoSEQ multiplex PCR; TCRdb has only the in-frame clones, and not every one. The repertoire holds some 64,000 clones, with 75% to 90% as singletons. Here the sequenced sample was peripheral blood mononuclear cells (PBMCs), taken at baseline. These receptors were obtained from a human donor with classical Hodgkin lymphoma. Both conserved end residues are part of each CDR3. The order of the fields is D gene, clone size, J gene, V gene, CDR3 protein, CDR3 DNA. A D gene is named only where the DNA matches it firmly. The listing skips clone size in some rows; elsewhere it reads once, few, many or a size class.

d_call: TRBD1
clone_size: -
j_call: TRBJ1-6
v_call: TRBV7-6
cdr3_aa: CASSLGGGATPLHF
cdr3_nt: TGTGCCAGCAGCTTAGGAGGGGGCGCAACACCCCTCCACTTT

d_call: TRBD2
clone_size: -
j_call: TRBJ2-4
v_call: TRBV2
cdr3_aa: CASTDQASGGPLAKNIQYF
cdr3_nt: TGTGCCAGCACTGATCAGGCTAGCGGGGGGCCCCTGGCCAAAAACATTCAGTACTTC

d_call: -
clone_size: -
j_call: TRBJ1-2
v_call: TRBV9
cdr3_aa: CASSLRDGWGYTF
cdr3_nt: TGTGCCAGCAGCCTAAGGGATGGATGGGGCTACACCTTC

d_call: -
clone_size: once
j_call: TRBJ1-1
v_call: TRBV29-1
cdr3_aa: CSAFRGFTEAFF
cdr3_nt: TGCAGCGCATTTCGGGGTTTTACTGAAGCTTTCTTT

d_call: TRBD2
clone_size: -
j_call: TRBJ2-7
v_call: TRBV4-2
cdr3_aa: CASSQLLAVSSYEQYF
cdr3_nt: TGTGCCAGCAGCCAACTCCTAGCGGTTAGCTCCTACGAGCAGTACTTC

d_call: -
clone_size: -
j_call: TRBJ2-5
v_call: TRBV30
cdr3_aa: CAWTFAGYQETQYF
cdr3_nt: TGTGCCTGGACCTTTGCGGGGTATCAAGAGACCCAGTACTTC

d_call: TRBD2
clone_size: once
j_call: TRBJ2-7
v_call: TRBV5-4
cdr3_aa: CASSLASSGGYEQYF
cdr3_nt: TGTGCCAGCAGCTTAGCCTCTAGCGGGGGCTACGAGCAGTACTTC

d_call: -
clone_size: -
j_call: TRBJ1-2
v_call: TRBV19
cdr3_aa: CASSIDRSGGAYGYTF
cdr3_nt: TGTGCCAGTAGTATAGATCGGTCTGGGGGCGCATATGGCTACACCTTC

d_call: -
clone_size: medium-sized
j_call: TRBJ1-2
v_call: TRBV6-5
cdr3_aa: CASSPVGGGYTF
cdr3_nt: TGTGCCAGCAGCCCGGTGGGGGGTGGCTACACCTTC

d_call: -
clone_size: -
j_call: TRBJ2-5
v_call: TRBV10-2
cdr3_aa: CASSEGTIETQYF
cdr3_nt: TGCGCCAGCAGTGAGGGGACGATAGAGACCCAGTACTTC

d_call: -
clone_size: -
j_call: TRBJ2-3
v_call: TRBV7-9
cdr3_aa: CASSLTRRPMVPQYF
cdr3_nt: TGTGCCAGCAGCTTAACCCGACGGCCCATGGTGCCGCAGTATTTT

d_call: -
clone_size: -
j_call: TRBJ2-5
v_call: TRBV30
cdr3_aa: CAWSVSAETQYF
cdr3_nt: TGTGCCTGGAGTGTATCGGCGGAGACCCAGTACTTC

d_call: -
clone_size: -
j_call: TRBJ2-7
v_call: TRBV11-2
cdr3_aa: CASSLEIGTNYEQYF
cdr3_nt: TGTGCCAGCAGCTTAGAGATCGGGACAAACTACGAGCAGTACTTC

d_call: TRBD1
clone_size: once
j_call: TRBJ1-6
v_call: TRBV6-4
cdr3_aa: CASSDGTGGSPLHF
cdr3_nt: TGTGCCAGCAGTGACGGGACAGGGGGTTCACCCCTCCACTTT

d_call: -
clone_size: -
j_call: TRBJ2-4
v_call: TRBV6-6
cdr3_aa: CASSYSDPPRGIQYF
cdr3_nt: TGTGCCAGCAGTTACTCGGACCCCCCCCGGGGCATTCAGTACTTC